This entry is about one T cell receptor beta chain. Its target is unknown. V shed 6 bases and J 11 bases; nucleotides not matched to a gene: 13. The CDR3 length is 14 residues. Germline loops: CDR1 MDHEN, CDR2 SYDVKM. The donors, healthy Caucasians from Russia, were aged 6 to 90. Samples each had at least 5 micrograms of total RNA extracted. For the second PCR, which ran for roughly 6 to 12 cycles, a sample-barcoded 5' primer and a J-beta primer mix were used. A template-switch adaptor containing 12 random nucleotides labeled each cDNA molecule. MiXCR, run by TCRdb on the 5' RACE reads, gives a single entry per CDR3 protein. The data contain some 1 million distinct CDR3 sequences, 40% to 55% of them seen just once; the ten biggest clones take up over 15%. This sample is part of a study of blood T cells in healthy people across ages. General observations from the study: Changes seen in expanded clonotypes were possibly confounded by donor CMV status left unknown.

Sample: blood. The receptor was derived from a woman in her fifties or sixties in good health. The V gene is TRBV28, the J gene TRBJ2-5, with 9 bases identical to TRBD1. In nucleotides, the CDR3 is TGTGCCAGCAGACCCCCGGGACAGGGCTACGGGCAGTACTTC. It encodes CASRPPGQGYGQYF.